This T cell receptor beta chain appears in the sequencing data of a study of T cell changes during pregnancy in multiple sclerosis. Sequencing was performed with immunoSEQ multiplex PCR; in TCRdb, only in-frame clones are kept and a portion is missing. The table includes 20,000 to 30,000 clones, 75% to 90% detected once. This CDR3 region has 17 residues. With V trimmed by 0 bases and J by 2 bases, 8 bases remained unmatched. Germline assignment: CDR1 MNHEY and CDR2 SMNVEV (reference sequence). This TCR was sampled from a female donor with multiple sclerosis, enrolled in a pregnancy study. The chain is built from TRBV27 and TRBJ2-3, with TRBD2 matching over 7 bases. The sequencing here drew on CD8+ T cells from peripheral blood mononuclear cells, taken in the second trimester of pregnancy. The CDR3 DNA reads as TGTGCCAGCAGTTTATCTACGGCGGGAGACCCCACAGATACGCAGTATTTT. As protein: CASSLSTAGDPTDTQYF.